Listed here is a single T cell receptor (beta chain). Antigen unknown. Isolated RNA was reverse transcribed in full, so expressed TCRB transcripts were sequenced. Approximately 3.5 million reads per sample were averaged for naive, central memory and regulatory samples. Here immunoSEQ multiplex PCR was the method, and the copy in TCRdb shows in-frame clones only, minus some. The sample includes 680,000 or so clones, around an eighth of them seen just once. Germline CDR1 reads SEHNR; CDR2 reads FQNEAQ (reference sequence). V was cut by 1 base and J by 2 bases, with 8 bases left in between. The CDR3 totals 14 residues. This entry is derived from a study of beta chain features in type 1 diabetes. Overall study: Healthy donors, compared against patients, showed similar age, gender and cell yields.

Study results and limitations: Patients with Type 1 diabetes showed moderately but significantly shorter TCRB CDR3s in all four CD4+ subsets. High TCR expression in some cells could lead to their over-representation in cDNA sequencing.

Once sorted, every population was more than 95% pure. This TCR was recovered from a man aged 18 to 29 with type 1 diabetes. The sample consisted of naive CD4+ T cells from blood. The chain carries TRBV7-9 and TRBJ1-2; TRBD1 might be the D (5 bases). DNA for the CDR3: TGTGCCAGCAGCTTAGTTGAGGGGAACTATGGCTACACCTTC. Translation gives CASSLVEGNYGYTF.